A selection of T cell receptor beta chains follows, all from one sample in a study of cytomegalovirus exposure and HLA in healthy donors. The protocol was immunoSEQ multiplex PCR, while the TCRdb copy is restricted to in-frame clones and leaves out a portion. The sample contains about 94,000 clones, around two thirds of which appear only once. The sequenced sample was PBMCs. The receptor source for this set is a man aged 25 to 40 in good health and CMV-seronegative. CDR3s include the opening cysteine and the closing phenylalanine or tryptophan. A D gene is named only where the DNA matches it firmly. Some rows have no size entry. The others give once, few or many, or a class for an expanded clone.

d_call	v_call	j_call	clone_size	cdr3_aa	cdr3_nt
.	TRBV9	TRBJ2-6	.	CASSPEGSGANVLTF	TGTGCCAGCAGCCCTGAGGGCTCTGGGGCCAACGTCCTGACTTTC
TRBD1	TRBV6-1	TRBJ2-3	.	CASSELGGQGKDTQYF	TGTGCCAGCAGTGAATTGGGGGGACAGGGGAAAGATACGCAGTATTTT
TRBD2	TRBV5-1	TRBJ2-1	.	CASSLVRGGGYNEQFF	TGCGCCAGCAGCTTGGTACGGGGGGGCGGTTACAATGAGCAGTTCTTC
.	TRBV2	TRBJ2-5	few	CASTSPGETQYF	TGTGCCAGCACCAGCCCGGGAGAGACCCAGTACTTC
.	TRBV7-6	TRBJ1-6	.	CASRAGLSSYNSPLHF	TGTGCCAGCAGGGCGGGGCTTAGCTCCTATAATTCACCCCTCCACTTT
TRBD2	TRBV5-6	TRBJ2-3	.	CASSWTSGSSDTQYF	TGTGCCAGCAGCTGGACTAGCGGGAGTTCAGATACGCAGTATTTT
.	TRBV4-3	TRBJ2-3	.	CASSYREDTQYF	TGCGCCAGCAGCTACAGGGAGGATACGCAGTATTTT
TRBD2	TRBV6-1	TRBJ2-3	.	CASSEAARGVLTDTQYF	TGTGCCAGCAGTGAAGCGGCGCGGGGGGTCCTCACAGATACGCAGTATTTT
.	TRBV4-3	TRBJ1-2	.	CASSQERTVYGYTF	TGCGCCAGCAGCCAAGAAAGGACAGTCTATGGCTACACCTTC
.	TRBV19	TRBJ1-2	.	CASSMEWNYGYTF	TGTGCCAGTAGTATGGAGTGGAACTATGGCTACACCTTC